The entry below describes one TCR beta chain. The antigen is not known. Every bit of the isolated RNA underwent reverse transcription, so sequencing read expressed TCRB transcripts. Repertoires were generated with immunoSEQ multiplex PCR, while TCRdb's copy carries only in-frame clones and drops some. Altogether 150,000 or so clones are present, 7% to 10% being singletons, with the ten largest covering 0.68%. Germline assignment: CDR1 SGHAT and CDR2 FQNNGV. The V gene end was trimmed by 1 base and the J gene end by 4 bases; junction bases not matched to a gene: 8. The CDR3 has 16 residues. This sample was taken from a study of beta chain features in type 1 diabetes. Findings and caveats of the study: The naive, central memory and Treg TCRB repertoires showed an apparent similarity that was greater among patients than among healthy donors. VDJ junctions from patients with type 1 diabetes contained fewer insertions and more deletions. In every one of the four CD4+ subsets, TCRB CDR3s were moderately but significantly shorter in Type 1 diabetes patients.

The material sequenced was central memory CD4+ T cells from blood. This clonotype was obtained from a man aged 18 to 29 in good health. The rearrangement joins TRBV11-2 to TRBJ2-7, with 9 bases aligning to TRBD1. The CDR3 DNA reads TGTGCCAGCAGCTTAGTTGCGGGACAGGGAGGATACGAGCAGTACTTC. It codes for CASSLVAGQGGYEQYF.